Sequencing of this T cell receptor beta chain was carried out in a study of vaccination effects on CD4 cells after COVID-19. Whole-study context: Sampling occurred a median 72 days post second dose, range 14 to 241.

A note on this clone: The antigen is undetermined.

Study results and caveats: Long after vaccination, the clones induced by infection and by vaccine shrank markedly in size.

Method: immunoSEQ multiplex PCR; TCRdb's copy keeps in-frame clones and lacks some. The sample gives roughly 70,000 clones, about 80% of which show up once; approximately 0.9% is in the top ten. The V gene's germline CDR1 is LGHNT and CDR2 FRNRAP. J lost 7 bases, V lost 6 bases, and 15 bases had no gene match. CDR3 length equals 17 residues. In the ViraFEST assay, antigen-specific CD4+ clonotypes were identified by expansion after peptide-pool stimulation. At the end of 10 days of culture, CD4+ T cells were isolated. Two-dose vaccination with either BNT162b2 or mRNA-1273 was given to the participants. All vaccine recipients tested negative for nucleocapsid antibodies and had never contracted SARS-CoV-2 infection. For each well, roughly 2 million PBMC were cultured with 8 to 10 IU/ml IL-2 and roughly 9.8 ug/ml peptides.

The chain employs TRBV12-5 and TRBJ2-1; 10 nucleotides align to TRBD2. This sequence originates from a human donor who received a COVID-19 vaccine. This specimen was CD4+ T cells from PBMCs cultured with HCoV-OC43 spike peptides, taken after COVID-19 vaccination. Described subset: HCoV-OC43 spike overlapping peptide pool stimulation. The CDR3 region is CASGPLTSGVSLNEQFF. The CDR3 coding sequence is TGTGCTAGTGGCCCTCTAACTAGCGGGGTTAGTCTTAATGAGCAGTTCTTC.